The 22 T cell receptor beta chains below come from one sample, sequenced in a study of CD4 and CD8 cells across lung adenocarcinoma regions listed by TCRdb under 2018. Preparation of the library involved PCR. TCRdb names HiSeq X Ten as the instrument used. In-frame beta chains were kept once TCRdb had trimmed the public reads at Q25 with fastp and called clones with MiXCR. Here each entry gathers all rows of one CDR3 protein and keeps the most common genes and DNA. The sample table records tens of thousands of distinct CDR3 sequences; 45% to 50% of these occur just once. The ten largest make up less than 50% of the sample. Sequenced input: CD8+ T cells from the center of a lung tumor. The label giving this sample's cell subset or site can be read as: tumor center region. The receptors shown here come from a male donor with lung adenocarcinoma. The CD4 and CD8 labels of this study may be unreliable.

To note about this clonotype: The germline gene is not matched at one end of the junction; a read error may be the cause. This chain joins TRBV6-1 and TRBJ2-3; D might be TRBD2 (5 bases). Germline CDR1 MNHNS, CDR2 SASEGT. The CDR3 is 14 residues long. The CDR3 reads CASSRRPIQDTQYF. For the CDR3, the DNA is TGTGCGAGCAGCCGGAGGCCTATCCAAGATACGCAGTATTTT.

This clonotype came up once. CDR3 nucleotides: TGCGCCATCACTGGGAGGTGGCCCAAAGACACTCAGTATTTT. This encodes CAITGRWPKDTQYF. The J gene is TRBJ2-4, the V gene TRBV10-2, with TRBD2 as a possible D gene (6 bases). The J call may be wrong; the DNA end is better matched by TRBJ2-3. CDR1 and CDR2 (germline): WSHSY, SAAADI. The CDR3 covers 14 residues.

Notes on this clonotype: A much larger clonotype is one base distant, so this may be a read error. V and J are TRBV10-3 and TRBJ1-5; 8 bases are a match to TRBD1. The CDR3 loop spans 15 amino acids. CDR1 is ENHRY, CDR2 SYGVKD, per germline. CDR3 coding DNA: TGTGCCAACAGTCCACCAGGACAGGGTCATCAGCCCCAGCATTTT. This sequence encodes CANSPPGQGHQPQHF.

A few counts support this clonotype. This CDR3 reads CASSEAGTGAGNTQYF. The CDR3 DNA reads TGTGCCAGCAGTGAAGCCGGGACAGGAGCCGGAAATACGCAGTATTTT. The genes are TRBV6-1 and TRBJ2-3, with 8 bases matching TRBD1. V lost 0 bases and J lost 7; bases outside the gene matches: 9. Per germline, CDR1 MNHNS and CDR2 SASEGT. This CDR3 is built from 16 residues.

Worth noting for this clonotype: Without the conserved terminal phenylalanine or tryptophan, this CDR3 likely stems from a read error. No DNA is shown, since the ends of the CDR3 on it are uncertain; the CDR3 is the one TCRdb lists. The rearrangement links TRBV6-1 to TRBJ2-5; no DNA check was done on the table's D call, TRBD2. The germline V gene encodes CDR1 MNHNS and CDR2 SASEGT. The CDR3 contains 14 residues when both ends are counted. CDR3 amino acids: CASSHGGGRESRLS.

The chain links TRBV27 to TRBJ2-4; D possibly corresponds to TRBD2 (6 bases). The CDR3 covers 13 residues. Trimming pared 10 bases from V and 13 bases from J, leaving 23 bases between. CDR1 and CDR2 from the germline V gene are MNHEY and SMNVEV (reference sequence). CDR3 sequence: CATSRGGRDMQYF. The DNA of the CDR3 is TGTGCCACGAGCCGGGGAGGCAGAGATATGCAGTACTTC.

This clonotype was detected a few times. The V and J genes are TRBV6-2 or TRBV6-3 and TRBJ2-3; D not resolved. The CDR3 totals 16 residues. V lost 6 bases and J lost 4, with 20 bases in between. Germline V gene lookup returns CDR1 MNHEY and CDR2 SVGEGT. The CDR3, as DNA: TGTGCCAGCAGCCCCCGTCTGTACAGCGCAGCAGATACGCAGTATTTT. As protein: CASSPRLYSAADTQYF.

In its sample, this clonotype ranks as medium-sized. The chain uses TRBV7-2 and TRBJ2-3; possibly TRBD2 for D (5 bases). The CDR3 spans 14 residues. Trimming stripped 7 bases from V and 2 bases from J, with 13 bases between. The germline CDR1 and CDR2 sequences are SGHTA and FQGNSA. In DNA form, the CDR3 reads TGTGCCAGCACCCCTGGACTGCCCACAGATACGCAGTATTTT. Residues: CASTPGLPTDTQYF.

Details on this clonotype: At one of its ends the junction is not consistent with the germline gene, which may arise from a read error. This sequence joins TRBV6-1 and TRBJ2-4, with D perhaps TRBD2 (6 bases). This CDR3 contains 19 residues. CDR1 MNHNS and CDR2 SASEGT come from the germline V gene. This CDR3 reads CASSPRERVGGLAQNIQYF. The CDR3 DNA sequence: TGTGCCAGCAGTCCCCGGGAGAGGGTGGGGGGATTAGCCCAAAACATTCAGTACTTC.

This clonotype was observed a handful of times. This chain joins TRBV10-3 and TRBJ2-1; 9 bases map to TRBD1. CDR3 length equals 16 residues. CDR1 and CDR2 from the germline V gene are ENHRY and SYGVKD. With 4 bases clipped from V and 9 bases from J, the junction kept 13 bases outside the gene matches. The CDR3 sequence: CAISAAPGQGISEQFF. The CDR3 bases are TGTGCCATCAGTGCAGCTCCGGGACAGGGTATCAGTGAGCAGTTCTTC.

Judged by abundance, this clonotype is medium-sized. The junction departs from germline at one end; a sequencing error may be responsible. The CDR3 bases are TGTGCCAGCAGCACCCCTAGCAGCCAAGAGGTCTTC. Its translation: CASSTPSSQEVF. The V call is TRBV7-2, the J call TRBJ2-1, with D maybe TRBD2 (5 bases). This CDR3 contains 12 residues. CDR1 and CDR2 from the germline V gene are SGHTA and FQGNSA.

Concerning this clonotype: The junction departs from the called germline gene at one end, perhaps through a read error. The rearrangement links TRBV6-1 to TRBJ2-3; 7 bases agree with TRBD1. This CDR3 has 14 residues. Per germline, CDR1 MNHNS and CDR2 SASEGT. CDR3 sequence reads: CASLGGREQDTQYF. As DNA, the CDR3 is TGTGCCAGCCTAGGGGGCCGAGAGCAAGATACCCAGTATTTC.

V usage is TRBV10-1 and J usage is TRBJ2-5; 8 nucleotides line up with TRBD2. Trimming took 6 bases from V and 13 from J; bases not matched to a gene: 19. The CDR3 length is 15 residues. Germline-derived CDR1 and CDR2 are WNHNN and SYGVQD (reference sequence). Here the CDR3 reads CASSHYTSGGRNRYF. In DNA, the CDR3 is TGCGCCAGCAGCCATTACACTAGCGGAGGTCGGAACAGGTACTTC.

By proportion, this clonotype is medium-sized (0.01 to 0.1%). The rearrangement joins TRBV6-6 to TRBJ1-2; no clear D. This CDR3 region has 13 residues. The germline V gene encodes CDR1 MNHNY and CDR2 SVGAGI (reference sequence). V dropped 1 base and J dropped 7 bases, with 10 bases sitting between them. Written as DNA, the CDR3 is TGTGCCAGCAGTTACTGGCCTAGGGCTGGCTACACCTTC. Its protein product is CASSYWPRAGYTF.

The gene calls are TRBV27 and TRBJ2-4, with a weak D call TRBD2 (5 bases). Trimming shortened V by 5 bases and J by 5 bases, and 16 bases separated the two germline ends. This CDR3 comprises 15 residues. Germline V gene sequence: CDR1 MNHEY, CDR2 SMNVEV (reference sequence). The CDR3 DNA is TGTGCCAGCAGTCCGGAGACTCTCGGGGAAAACATTCAGTACTTC. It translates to CASSPETLGENIQYF.

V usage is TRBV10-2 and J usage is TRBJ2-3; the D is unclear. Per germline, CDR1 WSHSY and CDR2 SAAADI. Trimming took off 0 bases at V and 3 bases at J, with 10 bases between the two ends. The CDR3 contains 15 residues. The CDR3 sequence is CASSESPSGTDTQYF. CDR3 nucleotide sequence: TGCGCCAGCAGTGAGTCCCCTAGTGGGACAGATACGCAGTATTTT.

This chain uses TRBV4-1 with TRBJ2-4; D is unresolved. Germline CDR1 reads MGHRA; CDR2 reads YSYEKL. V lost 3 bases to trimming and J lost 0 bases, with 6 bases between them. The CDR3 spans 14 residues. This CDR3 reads CASSQRTAKNIQYF. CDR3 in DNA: TGCGCCAGCAGCCAGCGGACAGCCAAAAACATTCAGTACTTC.

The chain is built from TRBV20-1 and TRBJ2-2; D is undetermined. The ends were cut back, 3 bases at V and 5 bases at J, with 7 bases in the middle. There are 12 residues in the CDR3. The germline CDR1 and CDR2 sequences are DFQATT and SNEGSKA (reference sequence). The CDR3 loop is CSASLGTGELFF. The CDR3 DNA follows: TGCAGTGCTAGTTTGGGGACCGGGGAGCTGTTTTTT.

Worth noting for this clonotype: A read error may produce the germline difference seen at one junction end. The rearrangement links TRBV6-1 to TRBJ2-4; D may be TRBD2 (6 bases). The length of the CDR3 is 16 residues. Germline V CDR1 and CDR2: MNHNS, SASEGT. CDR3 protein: CASRGAGGGDQDTQYF. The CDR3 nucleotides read TGTGCCAGCAGGGGAGCCGGGGGAGGTGACCAGGATACCCAGTATTTC.

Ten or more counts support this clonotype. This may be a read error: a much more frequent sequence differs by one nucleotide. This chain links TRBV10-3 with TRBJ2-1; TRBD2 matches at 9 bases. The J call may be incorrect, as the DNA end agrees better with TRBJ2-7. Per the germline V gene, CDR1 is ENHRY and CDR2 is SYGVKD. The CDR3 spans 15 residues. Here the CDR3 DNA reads TGTGCCATCAGTGAAAAAGCGGGGGGAAACAATGAGCAGTACTTC. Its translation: CAISEKAGGNNEQYF.

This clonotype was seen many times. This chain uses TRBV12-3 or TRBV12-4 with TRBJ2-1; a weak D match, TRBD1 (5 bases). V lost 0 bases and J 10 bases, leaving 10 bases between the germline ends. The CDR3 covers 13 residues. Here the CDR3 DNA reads TGTGCCAGCAGTTTAGCCCAGGGTAGCGAGCAGTTCTTC. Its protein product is CASSLAQGSEQFF.

The CDR3 here is CATSGRASGRYNEQFF. The CDR3 region has the DNA TGTGCCACCAGCGGAAGGGCGTCAGGCCGCTACAATGAGCAGTTCTTC. The chain employs TRBV15 and TRBJ2-1, with D unresolved. The germline CDR1 and CDR2 sequences are LNHNV and YYDKDF (reference sequence). CDR3 length: 16 residues. The V end lost 5 bases, the J end lost 3 bases, and 17 bases lay between the germline ends.